This is a list of T cell receptor beta chains from one sample in a study of T cell responses to AZD1222 COVID-19 vaccine. TCRdb's copy holds only in-frame clones and misses some; the assay was immunoSEQ multiplex PCR. The sample includes 150,000 to 200,000 clones, approximately 93% of them seen just once. The material was peripheral blood, obtained on day 0 of AZD1222 vaccination. These receptors originate from an adult in good health. The CDR3 runs from the conserved cysteine through the conserved F or W. A D gene is named only where the DNA matches it firmly. A clone size is listed for some rows: how often the clone was seen (once, few, many), or a class if it is expanded.

j_gene: TRBJ1-4; d_gene: .; abundance: once; v_gene: TRBV28; CDR3aa: CASNSDSTTNEKLFF; CDR3nt: TGTGCCAGCAACTCGGACAGCACAACTAATGAAAAACTGTTTTTT
j_gene: TRBJ1-3; d_gene: .; abundance: .; v_gene: TRBV4-1; CDR3aa: CASSQMGAGLLNTIYF; CDR3nt: TGCGCCAGCAGCCAAATGGGGGCAGGGCTTCTAAACACCATATATTTT
j_gene: TRBJ2-7; d_gene: .; abundance: .; v_gene: TRBV6-5; CDR3aa: CASSLQRGRYEQYF; CDR3nt: TGTGCCAGCAGCCTACAAAGAGGCAGGTACGAGCAGTACTTC
j_gene: TRBJ2-1; d_gene: .; abundance: .; v_gene: TRBV28; CDR3aa: CASKKLNEQFF; CDR3nt: TGTGCCAGCAAAAAGCTAAATGAGCAGTTCTTC
j_gene: TRBJ1-1; d_gene: .; abundance: once; v_gene: TRBV29-1; CDR3aa: CSVYRWGTEAFF; CDR3nt: TGCAGCGTTTATCGGTGGGGGACTGAAGCTTTCTTT
j_gene: TRBJ1-1; d_gene: TRBD1; abundance: once; v_gene: TRBV12-5; CDR3aa: CASAADRDYTEAFF; CDR3nt: TGTGCTAGTGCCGCGGACAGGGATTACACTGAAGCTTTCTTT
j_gene: TRBJ2-7; d_gene: TRBD2; abundance: .; v_gene: TRBV5-4; CDR3aa: CASSLASGSSYEQYF; CDR3nt: TGTGCCAGCAGCCTTGCTAGCGGTAGCTCCTACGAGCAGTACTTC
j_gene: TRBJ2-3; d_gene: .; abundance: few; v_gene: TRBV19; CDR3aa: CASSAPEGGGFTDTQYF; CDR3nt: TGTGCCAGTAGTGCCCCTGAGGGGGGGGGATTCACAGATACGCAGTATTTT
j_gene: TRBJ1-5; d_gene: TRBD1; abundance: .; v_gene: TRBV19; CDR3aa: CASSDRGGGNQPQHF; CDR3nt: TGTGCCAGTAGCGACAGGGGGGGAGGGAATCAGCCCCAGCATTTT
j_gene: TRBJ2-3; d_gene: TRBD2; abundance: .; v_gene: TRBV9; CDR3aa: CASSVSHSGISTDTQYF; CDR3nt: TGTGCCAGCAGCGTATCCCACAGCGGGATCAGCACAGATACGCAGTATTTT
j_gene: TRBJ2-3; d_gene: .; abundance: .; v_gene: TRBV14; CDR3aa: CASSLRDQAQYF; CDR3nt: TGTGCCAGCAGCCTACGGGATCAAGCGCAGTATTTT
j_gene: TRBJ2-1; d_gene: TRBD2; abundance: once; v_gene: TRBV5-4; CDR3aa: CASSFSLAGGPYEQFF; CDR3nt: TGTGCCAGCAGCTTCTCCCTAGCGGGGGGGCCCTACGAGCAGTTCTTC